This T cell receptor (beta chain) was observed in a study of immune cell composition in non-small cell lung cancer. Study results and caveats: Squamous carcinomas (about 75%) more often had tumour-associated clones >0.5% than adenocarcinomas (roughly 35%). No significant correlation existed between pack-years smoked and tumour clonality.

Normal lung was taken at the farthest possible site, at least 3 cm from tumour. This clone was detected a few times. Its antigen is unknown. Here immunoSEQ multiplex PCR was the method, and the copy in TCRdb shows in-frame clones only, minus some. This table has under 9,000 clones, roughly two thirds appearing once. The CDR3 covers 15 residues. Per the germline V gene, CDR1 is SGHTA and CDR2 is FQGNSA. The ends lost 6 bases at V and 7 bases at J; junction bases unmatched: 11. The source material was non-adjacent lung tissue. The chain joins TRBV7-2 to TRBJ2-1; 8 bases fit TRBD2. The receptor comes from a human donor with non-small cell lung cancer. CDR3 bases: TGTGCCAGCAGTCCCAAACGGGGGGGTGGGAATGAGCAGTTCTTC. It is translated as CASSPKRGGGNEQFF.